The next 12 T cell receptor beta chains were all read from a single sample in a study of blood T cell repertoires in COVID-19 (dated by TCRdb to 2019 to 2021). The protocol used for the library was the immunoSEQ multiplex PCR assay. This is the immuneACCESS table as TCRdb keeps it, with only in-frame sequences that have V and J called. A part of the clones is gone; compared with another copy, unresolved V genes explain less than half, and the rest is unexplained. Here the sample has 200,000 to 300,000 clones; about 85% occur a single time. The ten most abundant clones make up 7.9% of the sample. Sequences were obtained from peripheral blood. The source is a woman at least 80 years old with acute or convalescent COVID-19.

The V and J genes are TRBV3-1 (or the pseudogene TRBV3-2) and TRBJ1-2; TRBD1 agrees at 10 bases. Germline lookup yields CDR1 LGHDT and CDR2 YNNKEL (reference sequence). V dropped 1 base and J dropped 0; count of bases not matched to a gene: 2. CDR3 length: 16 residues. The CDR3 reads CASSQGGQGANYGYTF. The CDR3, as DNA: TGTGCCAGCAGCCAAGGTGGACAGGGGGCTAACTATGGCTACACCTTC.

J is TRBJ1-3 and V is TRBV5-5, with D possibly TRBD1 on 6 matching bases. CDR1 is SGHKS, CDR2 YYEKEE, per germline (reference sequence). This CDR3 region has 16 residues. V was shortened by 3 bases and J by 0 bases, with 13 bases between the two germline ends. CDR3 DNA sequence: TGTGCCAGCAGCTCTACGACAGGCGACTCTGGAAACACCATATATTTT. This encodes CASSSTTGDSGNTIYF.

The V and J genes are TRBV4-1 and TRBJ2-3; 11 bases are shared with TRBD1. Germline V gene lookup returns CDR1 MGHRA and CDR2 YSYEKL. After removal of 4 bases from V and 6 bases from J, the junction contained 6 bases not matched to a gene. The length of the CDR3 is 15 residues. CDR3: CASSPGQGAWDTQYF. The CDR3 coding sequence is TGCGCCAGCAGCCCTGGACAGGGGGCTTGGGATACGCAGTATTTT.

The chain uses TRBV19 and TRBJ2-3; TRBD1 is a possible D gene (6 bases). The CDR3 contains 15 residues. Trimming removed 3 bases at V and 4 bases at J, with 14 bases between. CDR1 is LNHDA and CDR2 is SQIVND in the germline V gene (reference sequence). CDR3: CASSMQGQYADTQYF. DNA of the CDR3: TGTGCCAGTAGTATGCAGGGGCAGTACGCAGATACGCAGTATTTT.

This clone was observed a handful of times. V and J are TRBV3-1 (or the pseudogene TRBV3-2) and TRBJ2-7, with TRBD2 as a possible D gene (6 bases). The CDR3 has 15 residues. V was cut by 4 bases and J by 1 base, with 14 bases left in between. Germline V gives CDR1 LGHDT, CDR2 YNNKEL (reference sequence). The chain's CDR3 is CASSPSGPYSYEQYF. DNA of the CDR3: TGTGCCAGCAGCCCAAGCGGGCCTTATTCCTACGAGCAGTACTTC.

The V gene is TRBV18, the J gene TRBJ1-3, with D possibly TRBD1 on 5 matching bases. The germline V and J ends were trimmed by 2 bases and 12 bases, with 17 bases remaining between them. The germline gives CDR1 KGHSH, CDR2 LQKENI. This CDR3 spans 14 amino acids. The CDR3 protein is CASSPTGSVPVIYF. Written as DNA, the CDR3 is TGTGCCAGCTCACCAACAGGCTCTGTGCCTGTCATATATTTT.

The genes are TRBV10-3 and TRBJ2-5; no reliable D call. CDR1 is ENHRY and CDR2 is SYGVKD in the germline V gene. CDR3 length equals 12 residues. V was shortened by 2 bases and J by 5 bases, with 6 bases between the two germline ends. The CDR3 loop is CAISENEETQYF. The DNA for the CDR3 is TGTGCCATCAGTGAGAATGAGGAGACCCAGTACTTC.

For the CDR3, the DNA is TGTGCCAGCAATTACTATGGACAGGGGGGTGAAGCTTTCTTT. Its translation: CASNYYGQGGEAFF. This chain joins TRBV2 and TRBJ1-1, with 10 positions matching TRBD1. This CDR3 is built from 14 residues. Germline CDR1 SNHLY, CDR2 FYNNEI. With 7 bases clipped from V and 7 bases from J, the junction kept 9 bases outside the gene matches.

The rearrangement links TRBV7-3 to TRBJ2-1, with 7 bases lining up with TRBD2. J was trimmed by 4 bases and V by 4 bases; bases with no gene match: 16. Per the germline V gene, CDR1 is SGHTA and CDR2 is FQGTGA. The CDR3 has 18 residues. The CDR3 sequence: CASSSLGNGAGAYNEQFF. CDR3 bases: TGTGCCAGCAGCTCCTTGGGCAATGGGGCGGGAGCTTACAATGAGCAGTTCTTC.

This chain links TRBV9 with TRBJ1-4; the D gene is possibly TRBD1 (6 bases). V was clipped by 2 bases and J by 4 bases, with 9 bases between them. Per the germline V gene, CDR1 is SGDLS and CDR2 is YYNGEE. CDR3 length: 14 amino acids. CDR3 DNA: TGTGCCAGCAGCGTGACAGGCCATAATGAAAAACTGTTTTTT. Its protein is CASSVTGHNEKLFF.

This sequence joins TRBV5-4 and TRBJ2-3, with D maybe TRBD2 (6 bases). The germline CDR1 and CDR2 sequences are SGHNT and YYREEE (reference sequence). This CDR3 is built from 16 residues. V lost 8 bases to trimming and J lost 4 bases, with 23 bases between them. CDR3 sequence reads: CASTTSRGSGSDTQYF. The DNA of the CDR3 is TGTGCCAGTACTACGTCTCGGGGGAGCGGTTCAGATACGCAGTATTTT.

The chain is built from TRBV3-1 (or the pseudogene TRBV3-2) and TRBJ1-2; the D gene is possibly TRBD1 (5 bases). V was pared by 1 base and J by 7 bases, with 7 bases between. CDR1 is LGHDT and CDR2 is YNNKEL in the germline V gene (reference sequence). The CDR3 contains 12 residues. The chain's CDR3 is CASSQGRGGYTF. In DNA form, the CDR3 reads TGTGCCAGCAGCCAAGGAAGGGGTGGCTACACCTTC.